This TCR beta chain is drawn from a study of tissue T cells after allogeneic stem cell transplantation. Study context: Pathologist H&E review favored samples with visible lymphocytes for sequencing among multiple samples.

The V gene lost 0 bases and the J gene lost 0 bases, with 7 bases spanning the gap. This CDR3 region has 15 residues. CDR1 and CDR2 (germline): SGHNT, YYREEE (reference sequence). Overall study results and limits: Few T cell clones were shared across patients, but motif clusters showed tissue-specific shared signatures.

This table comes from immunoSEQ multiplex PCR, and its TCRdb copy is limited to in-frame clones, with some not included. The profile shows some 10,000 clones, over 60% of them singletons. This clone was observed a handful of times. The antigen remains undetermined. This TCR came from an older male donor with lung cancer. Material: tissue from the stomach, obtained at autopsy. The rearrangement uses TRBV5-4 and TRBJ1-3; D not certain. The CDR3 is CASSLGPGSGNTIYF. DNA for the CDR3: TGTGCCAGCAGCTTGGGTCCCGGCTCTGGAAACACCATATATTTT.